This T cell receptor beta chain emerged from a study of OX40 agonist ivuxolimab in advanced cancers. Regarding the study as a whole: In the 0.1 to 3.0 mg/kg range, CD4+ and CD8+ blood T cells had expanded clonally by week 6.

Here immunoSEQ multiplex PCR was the method, and the copy in TCRdb shows in-frame clones only, minus some. The table has roughly 66,000 clones, around 83% seen once. Details on this clone: Its matching antigen is unknown.

The CDR3 is 15 amino acids. Per germline, CDR1 SEHNR and CDR2 FQNEAQ (reference sequence). Trimming stripped 5 bases from V and 5 bases from J, with 16 bases between. The receptor's source is an adult with an advanced solid tumor such as melanoma, head and neck, liver or kidney cancer. The sample consisted of CD4+ or CD8+ T cells sorted from blood, taken in a trial of the OX40 agonist ivuxolimab. This chain connects TRBV7-9 to TRBJ2-1; a possible D gene is TRBD2 (5 bases). Written as DNA, the CDR3 is TGTGCCAGCAGCCACGGGGTGACACTCAACAATGAGCAGTTCTTC. Translation gives CASSHGVTLNNEQFF.